This T cell receptor beta chain is from a study of T cell repertoires in cytomegalovirus infection. Overall study context: Both CMV infection and a matching HLA type were indicated by public TCR beta signatures.

TCRdb recomputed calls from the reads with MiXCR, one row per CDR3 protein. Of some 390,000 distinct CDR3 sequences in the sample, about a sixth were seen once. CDR1 and CDR2 from the germline V gene are SNHLY and FYNNEI. The trim removed 6 bases at V and 1 base at J, leaving 3 bases unmatched. The CDR3 runs to 14 residues. Material for sequencing was PBMCs. The sequence was collected from a human donor in good health (CMV status not recorded). Some clones in this sample may be carry-over from other donors' samples. The chain joins TRBV2 to TRBJ1-5; 7 nucleotides line up with TRBD1. The CDR3 DNA follows: TGTGCCAGCAGGGCAGGGGGAAGCAATCAGCCCCAGCATTTT. It codes for CASRAGGSNQPQHF.